The 19 T cell receptor beta chains below were found in one sample sequenced in a study of shared clonotypes between healthy human individuals. Naive CD8 cells lacked CD45RO and underwent positive selection for CCR7, leaving out terminally differentiated effector memory CD45RA+ cells. Profiling relied on immunoSEQ multiplex PCR, and the TCRdb table lists in-frame clones only, not all of them. In the table there are about 2,200,000 clones, around 93% of which are singletons. Input material: naive CD8+ T cells from PBMCs. The source of these receptors is a man aged 18 to 29 in good health. Some clones in this sample may be carry-over from other donors' samples.

The chain employs TRBV21-1 and TRBJ2-7; no check of the table's D call, TRBD2, against the DNA was made. TRBV21-1 is a known pseudogene. The length of the CDR3 is 19 residues. As DNA, the CDR3 is TGTGCCAGCAGCCCCCACCCAAAACGGACTAGCCGATATTTTTACGAGCAGTACTTC. Translated: CASSPHPKRTSRYFYEQYF.

The chain recombines TRBV5-1 with TRBJ2-1, with 14 bases aligning to TRBD2. This CDR3 is 17 amino acids long. V was clipped by 4 bases and J by 4 bases; unmatched bases: 7. Looked up from germline, CDR1 is SGHRS and CDR2 is YFSETQ. This chain's CDR3 is CASSHRLAGGKYNEQFF. CDR3 nucleotide sequence: TGCGCCAGCAGCCACAGACTAGCGGGAGGGAAGTACAATGAGCAGTTCTTC. Full variable domain (missing parts from reference TRBV5-1 and TRBJ2-1): KAGVTQTPRYLIKTRGQQVTLSCSPISGHRSVSWYQQTPGQGLQFLFEYFSETQRNKGNFPGRFSGRQFSNSRSEMNVSTLELGDSALYLCASSHRLAGGKYNEQFFGPGTRLTVL.

The chain couples TRBV7-2 to TRBJ2-1, with 13 positions matching TRBD2. The CDR3 length is 19 residues. The trim removed 1 base at V and 0 bases at J, leaving 6 bases unmatched. Per germline, CDR1 SGHTA and CDR2 FQGNSA. Written as DNA, the CDR3 is TGTGCCAGCAGCTTAGGACTAGCGGGAGGAATCAGCTCCTACAATGAGCAGTTCTTC. Protein sequence: CASSLGLAGGISSYNEQFF.

This chain links TRBV7-9 with TRBJ2-7; D remains unclear. This CDR3 spans 13 amino acids. Germline V lookup: CDR1 SEHNR, CDR2 FQNEAQ (reference sequence). Trimming took off 6 bases at V and 2 bases at J, with 11 bases between the two ends. The CDR3 bases are TGTGCCAGCAGGACCGACGAGGCCTACGAGCAGTACTTC. Translation gives CASRTDEAYEQYF.

V usage is TRBV27 and J usage is TRBJ2-5; D is undetermined. The V end was cut by 4 bases, the J end by 7 bases, with 13 bases between. The germline gives CDR1 MNHEY, CDR2 SMNVEV (reference sequence). The CDR3 has 13 amino acids. The CDR3 reads CASSSTLIGTQYF. The CDR3 bases are TGTGCCAGCAGTTCCACCCTGATCGGGACCCAGTACTTC.

This clone was counted a single time. The rearrangement joins TRBV11-2 to TRBJ1-2; 9 bases are a match to TRBD1. The V and J ends lost 3 bases and 4 bases, in that order; junction bases with no gene match: 9. The CDR3 spans 16 residues. The germline V gene encodes CDR1 SGHAT and CDR2 FQNNGV. CDR3 amino acids: CASSLDRGDLLYGYTF. For the CDR3, the DNA is TGTGCCAGCAGCTTGGACAGGGGAGACCTACTCTATGGCTACACCTTC. The full variable domain, in which reference TRBV11-2 and TRBJ1-2 provide the parts outside the CDR3, is EAGVAQSPRYKIIEKRQSVAFWCNPISGHATLYWYQQILGQGPKLLIQFQNNGVVDDSQLPKDRFSAERLKGVDSTLKIQPAKLEDSAVYLCASSLDRGDLLYGYTFGSGTRLTVV.

The chain combines TRBV25-1 with TRBJ2-3; D gene ambiguous. The CDR3 is 12 residues long. V lost 1 base and J lost 3, with 2 bases in between. Germline CDR1 is MGHDK and CDR2 is SYGVNS. In nucleotides, the CDR3 is TGTGCCAGCAGTGAATCTACAGATACGCAGTATTTT. Translation gives CASSESTDTQYF.

In its sample, this clone was seen a few times. Other nucleotide sequences from this sample produce the same CDR3. This chain uses TRBV11-2 with TRBJ2-7; tentative D call: TRBD2 (5 bases). V dropped 6 bases and J dropped 2 bases, with 11 bases sitting between them. CDR1 is SGHAT, CDR2 FQNNGV, per germline. The CDR3 totals 13 residues. The CDR3: CASSLSGTYEQYF. The CDR3 DNA follows: TGTGCCAGCAGTCTAAGCGGAACCTACGAGCAGTACTTC.

A word on this clone: Other DNA sequences of this sample code for an identical CDR3. The chain has TRBV27 and TRBJ1-1; D is uncertain. The CDR3 contains 13 residues. Looked up from germline, CDR1 is MNHEY and CDR2 is SMNVEV (reference sequence). Trimming removed 4 bases from V and 5 bases from J, with 11 bases in between. The CDR3 DNA sequence: TGTGCCAGCAGTTCGTGGACGGGGACTGAAGCTTTCTTT. Translation: CASSSWTGTEAFF.

The chain is built from TRBV5-1 and TRBJ2-5; 7 nucleotides agree with TRBD1. J was trimmed by 9 bases and V by 0 bases; bases with no gene match: 14. The CDR3 totals 16 residues. Germline V gene data show CDR1 as SGHRS and CDR2 as YFSETQ. Written as DNA, the CDR3 is TGCGCCAGCAGCTTGGCCCACCGAGACAGGGCCGGGGCCCAGTACTTC. This translates into CASSLAHRDRAGAQYF.

This sequence joins TRBV5-4 and TRBJ2-5, with TRBD1 matching over 8 bases. In germline, CDR1 is SGHNT, CDR2 YYREEE (reference sequence). This CDR3 has 17 residues. V trimming: 3 bases; J trimming: 2 bases; junction bases outside the gene matches: 12. Here the CDR3 DNA reads TGTGCCAGCAGCTCTCCCTCCGGGACAGGACTACAAGAGACCCAGTACTTC. Translating gives CASSSPSGTGLQETQYF.

The rearrangement uses TRBV10-3 and TRBJ2-7, with 7 nucleotides matching TRBD2. The CDR3 runs to 13 residues. Germline-derived CDR1 and CDR2 are ENHRY and SYGVKD. The ends lost 7 bases at V and 2 bases at J; junction bases unmatched: 5. The CDR3: CAINGGVTYEQYF. The CDR3 DNA reads as TGTGCCATCAATGGGGGGGTTACCTACGAGCAGTACTTC.

The rearrangement links TRBV25-1 to TRBJ2-1, with 9 bases lining up with TRBD1. CDR3 length: 14 amino acids. Trimming cost V 8 bases and J 6 bases; bases outside gene matches: 8. In germline, CDR1 is MGHDK, CDR2 SYGVNS. The CDR3 loop reads CASLGQGRFNEQFF. DNA of the CDR3: TGTGCCAGCCTTGGACAGGGGCGGTTCAATGAGCAGTTCTTC.

The rearrangement joins TRBV6-6 to TRBJ1-5, with D maybe TRBD1 (6 bases). Trimming cost V 7 bases and J 0 bases, with 10 bases left between them. This CDR3 has 14 residues. Germline lookup yields CDR1 MNHNY and CDR2 SVGAGI (reference sequence). CDR3 coding DNA: TGTGCCAGCATCGGGGGACATAGCAATCAGCCCCAGCATTTT. This translates into CASIGGHSNQPQHF.

V gene TRBV11-2 combines with J gene TRBJ2-7; the D gene is possibly TRBD2 (6 bases). Germline V gene lookup returns CDR1 SGHAT and CDR2 FQNNGV. This CDR3 has 15 residues. V lost 5 bases, J lost 2 bases, and 16 bases lay in between. As DNA, the CDR3 is TGTGCCAGCAGCCATAATCGCGGGACGGCCTACGAGCAGTACTTC. Its protein product is CASSHNRGTAYEQYF.

The chain is built from TRBV7-3 and TRBJ2-5, with 7 positions matching TRBD2. With 5 bases clipped from V and 4 bases from J, the junction kept 4 bases outside the gene matches. The CDR3 has 13 residues. Germline V lookup: CDR1 SGHTA, CDR2 FQGTGA. Written as DNA, the CDR3 is TGTGCCAGCAGCCCGCCGGGAGGAGAGACCCAGTACTTC. Its translation is CASSPPGGETQYF. The full variable domain, with the rest looked up from reference TRBV7-3 and TRBJ2-5, is GAGVSQTPSNKVTEKGKYVELRCDPISGHTALYWYRQSLGQGPEFLIYFQGTGAADDSGLPNDRFFAVRPEGSVSTLKIQRTERGDSAVYLCASSPPGGETQYFGPGTRLLVL.

The chain employs TRBV28 and TRBJ2-6, with D unclear. The CDR3 is 16 residues long. V lost 3 bases to trimming and J lost 3 bases, with 12 bases between them. Germline V gene lookup returns CDR1 MDHEN and CDR2 SYDVKM. CDR3 nucleotides: TGTGCCAGCAGTTTGGCCACCTTGGGTGGGGCCAACGTCCTGACTTTC. Translation: CASSLATLGGANVLTF.

CDR3 loop: CASSDSGGTGELFF. Written as DNA, the CDR3 is TGTGCCAGCTCAGACTCGGGGGGCACCGGGGAGCTGTTTTTT. This chain uses TRBV7-9 with TRBJ2-2; 7 nucleotides line up with TRBD2. Trimming removed 8 bases from V and 4 bases from J; junction bases left unmatched: 7. The CDR3 has 14 residues. Per the germline V gene, CDR1 is SEHNR and CDR2 is FQNEAQ (reference sequence).

The chain links TRBV10-2 to TRBJ1-1; 7 nucleotides line up with TRBD1. Germline V gene lookup returns CDR1 WSHSY and CDR2 SAAADI. This CDR3 comprises 12 residues. The ends lost 7 bases at V and 4 bases at J; junction bases unmatched: 3. The CDR3 DNA sequence: TGCGCCAGCAAGCAGGGGGGCACTGAAGCTTTCTTT. Translating it yields CASKQGGTEAFF.